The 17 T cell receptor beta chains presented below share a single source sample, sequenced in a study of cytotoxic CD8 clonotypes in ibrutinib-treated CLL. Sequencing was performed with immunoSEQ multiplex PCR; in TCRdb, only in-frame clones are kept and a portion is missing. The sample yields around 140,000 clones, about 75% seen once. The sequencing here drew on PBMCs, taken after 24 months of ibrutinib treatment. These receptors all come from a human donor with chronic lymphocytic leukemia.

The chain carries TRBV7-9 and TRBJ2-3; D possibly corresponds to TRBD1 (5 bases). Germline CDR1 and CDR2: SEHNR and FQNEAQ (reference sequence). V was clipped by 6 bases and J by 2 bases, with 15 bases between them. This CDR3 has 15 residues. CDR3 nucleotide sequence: TGTGCCAGCAGACATAGGCTCGGACACACAGATACGCAGTATTTT. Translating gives CASRHRLGHTDTQYF.

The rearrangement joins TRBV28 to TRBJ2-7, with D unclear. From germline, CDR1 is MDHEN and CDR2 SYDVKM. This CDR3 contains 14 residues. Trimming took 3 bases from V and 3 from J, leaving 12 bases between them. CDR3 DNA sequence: TGTGCCAGCAGTTTTTGGGATGCCTTCTACGAGCAGTACTTC. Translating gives CASSFWDAFYEQYF.

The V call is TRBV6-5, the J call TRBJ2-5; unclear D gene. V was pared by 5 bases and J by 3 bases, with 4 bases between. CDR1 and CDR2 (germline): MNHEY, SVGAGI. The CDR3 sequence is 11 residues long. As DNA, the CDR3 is TGTGCCAGCAGTAACGAAGAGACCCAGTACTTC. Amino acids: CASSNEETQYF.

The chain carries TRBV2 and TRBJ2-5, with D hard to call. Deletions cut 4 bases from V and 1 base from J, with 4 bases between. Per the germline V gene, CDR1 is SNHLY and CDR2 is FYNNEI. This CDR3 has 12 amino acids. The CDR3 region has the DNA TGTGCCAGCAGTGGGAGCCAAGAGACCCAGTACTTC. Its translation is CASSGSQETQYF.

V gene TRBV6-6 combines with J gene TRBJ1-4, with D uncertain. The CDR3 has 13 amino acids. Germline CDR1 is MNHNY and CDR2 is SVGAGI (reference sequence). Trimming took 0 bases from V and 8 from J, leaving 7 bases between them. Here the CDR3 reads CASSYSRGEKLFF. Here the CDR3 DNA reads TGTGCCAGCAGTTACTCGAGAGGGGAAAAACTGTTTTTT.

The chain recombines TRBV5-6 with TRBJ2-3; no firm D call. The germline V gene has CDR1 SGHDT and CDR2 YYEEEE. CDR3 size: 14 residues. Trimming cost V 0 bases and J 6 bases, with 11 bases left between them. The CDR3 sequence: CASSLVGRGDTQYF. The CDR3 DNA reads TGTGCCAGCAGCTTGGTGGGCCGTGGGGATACGCAGTATTTT.

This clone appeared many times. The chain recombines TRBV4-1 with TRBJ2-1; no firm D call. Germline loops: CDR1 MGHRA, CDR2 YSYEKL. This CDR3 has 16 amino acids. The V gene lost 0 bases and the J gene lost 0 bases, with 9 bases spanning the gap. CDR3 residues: CASSQDSTRSYNEQFF. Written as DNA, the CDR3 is TGCGCCAGCAGCCAAGATAGTACACGCTCCTACAATGAGCAGTTCTTC.

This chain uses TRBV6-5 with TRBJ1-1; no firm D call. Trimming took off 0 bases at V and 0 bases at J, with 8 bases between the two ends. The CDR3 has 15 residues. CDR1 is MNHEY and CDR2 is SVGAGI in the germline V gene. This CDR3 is CASSYSPGMNTEAFF. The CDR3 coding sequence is TGTGCCAGCAGTTACTCCCCGGGGATGAACACTGAAGCTTTCTTT.

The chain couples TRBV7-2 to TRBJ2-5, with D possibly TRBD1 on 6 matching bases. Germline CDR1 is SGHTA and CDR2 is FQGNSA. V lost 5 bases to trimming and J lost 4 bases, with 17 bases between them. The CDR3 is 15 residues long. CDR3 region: CASSQGTAVGETQYF. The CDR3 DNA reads TGTGCCAGCAGCCAGGGGACGGCGGTTGGAGAGACCCAGTACTTC.

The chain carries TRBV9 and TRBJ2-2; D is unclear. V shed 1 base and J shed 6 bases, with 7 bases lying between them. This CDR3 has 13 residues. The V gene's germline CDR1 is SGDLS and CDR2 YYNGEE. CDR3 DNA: TGTGCCAGCAGCGTACCTAGTCCCGGGGAGCTGTTTTTT. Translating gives CASSVPSPGELFF.

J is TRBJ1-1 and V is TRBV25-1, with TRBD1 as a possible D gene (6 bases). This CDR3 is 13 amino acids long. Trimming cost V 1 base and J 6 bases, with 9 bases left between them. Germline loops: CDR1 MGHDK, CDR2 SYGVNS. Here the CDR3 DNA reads TGTGCCAGCAGTGAATGGGCAGGGGCTGAAGCTTTCTTT. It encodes CASSEWAGAEAFF.

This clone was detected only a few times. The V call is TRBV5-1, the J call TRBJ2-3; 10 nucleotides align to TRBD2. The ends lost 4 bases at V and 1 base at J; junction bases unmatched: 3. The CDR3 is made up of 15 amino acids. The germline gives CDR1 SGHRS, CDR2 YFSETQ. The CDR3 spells CASSRAGGRTDTQYF. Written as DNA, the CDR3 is TGCGCCAGCAGCCGAGCGGGAGGGCGCACAGATACGCAGTATTTT.

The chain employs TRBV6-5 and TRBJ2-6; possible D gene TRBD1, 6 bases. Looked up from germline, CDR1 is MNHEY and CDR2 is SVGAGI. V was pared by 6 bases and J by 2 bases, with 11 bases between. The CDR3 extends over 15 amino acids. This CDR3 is CASRLTGTGANVLTF. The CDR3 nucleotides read TGTGCCAGCAGGCTGACAGGAACTGGGGCCAACGTCCTGACTTTC.

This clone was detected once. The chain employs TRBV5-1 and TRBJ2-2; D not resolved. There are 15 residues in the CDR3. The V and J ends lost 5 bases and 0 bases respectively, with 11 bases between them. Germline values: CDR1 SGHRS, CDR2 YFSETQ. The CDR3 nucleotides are TGCGCCAGCAGGGCTGGCACCGCGAACACCGGGGAGCTGTTTTTT. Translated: CASRAGTANTGELFF.

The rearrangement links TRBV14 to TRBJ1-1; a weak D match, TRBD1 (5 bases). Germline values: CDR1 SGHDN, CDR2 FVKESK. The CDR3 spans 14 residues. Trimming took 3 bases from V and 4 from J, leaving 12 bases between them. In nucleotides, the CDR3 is TGTGCCAGCAGCCAGGTGGGTCAGGGCACTGAAGCTTTCTTT. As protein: CASSQVGQGTEAFF.

The CDR3 is CASSVAGPPSPLHF. Written as DNA, the CDR3 is TGTGCCAGCAGCGTAGCCGGACCTCCTTCACCCCTCCACTTT. V and J are TRBV9 and TRBJ1-6, with no clear D. This CDR3 contains 14 residues. Germline V gives CDR1 SGDLS, CDR2 YYNGEE. The V and J ends lost 0 bases and 9 bases respectively, with 10 bases between them.

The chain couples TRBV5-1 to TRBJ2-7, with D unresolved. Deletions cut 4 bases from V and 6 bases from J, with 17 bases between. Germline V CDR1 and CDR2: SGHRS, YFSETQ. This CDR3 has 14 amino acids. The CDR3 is CASSPSGVFSEQYF. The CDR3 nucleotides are TGCGCCAGCAGCCCTAGTGGGGTTTTCAGCGAGCAGTACTTC.